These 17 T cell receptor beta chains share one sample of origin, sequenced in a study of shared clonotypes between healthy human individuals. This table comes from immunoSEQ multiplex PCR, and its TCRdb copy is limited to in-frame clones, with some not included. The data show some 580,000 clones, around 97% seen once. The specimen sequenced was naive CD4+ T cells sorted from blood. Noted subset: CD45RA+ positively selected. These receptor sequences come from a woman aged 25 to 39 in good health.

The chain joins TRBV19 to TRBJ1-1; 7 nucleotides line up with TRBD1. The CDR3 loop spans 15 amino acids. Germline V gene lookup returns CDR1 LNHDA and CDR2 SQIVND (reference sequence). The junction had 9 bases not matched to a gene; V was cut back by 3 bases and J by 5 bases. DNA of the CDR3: TGTGCCAGTAGTATTACAGGGGCGGTTGGAACTGAAGCTTTCTTT. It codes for CASSITGAVGTEAFF.

CDR3 region: CASSPDRGGYNEQFF. The CDR3 DNA follows: TGTGCCAGTAGCCCGGACAGGGGTGGCTACAATGAGCAGTTCTTC. The chain employs TRBV19 and TRBJ2-1, with TRBD1 matching over 9 bases. The CDR3 sequence is 15 residues long. Looked up from germline, CDR1 is LNHDA and CDR2 is SQIVND (reference sequence). The V segment lost 6 bases and the J segment 3 bases; nucleotides outside the gene matches: 6.

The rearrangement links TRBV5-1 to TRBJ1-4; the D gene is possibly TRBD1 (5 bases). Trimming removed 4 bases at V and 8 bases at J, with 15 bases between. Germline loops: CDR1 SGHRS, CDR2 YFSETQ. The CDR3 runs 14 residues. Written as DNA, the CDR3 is TGCGCCAGCAGCCCCGCTCAGGGATGGGAAAAACTGTTTTTT. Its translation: CASSPAQGWEKLFF.

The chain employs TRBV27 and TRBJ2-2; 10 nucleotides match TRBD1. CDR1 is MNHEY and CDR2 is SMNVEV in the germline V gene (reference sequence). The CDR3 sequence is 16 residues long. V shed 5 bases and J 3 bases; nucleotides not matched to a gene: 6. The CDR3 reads CASSPWTGGDTGELFF. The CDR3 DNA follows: TGTGCCAGCAGTCCCTGGACAGGGGGGGACACCGGGGAGCTGTTTTTT.

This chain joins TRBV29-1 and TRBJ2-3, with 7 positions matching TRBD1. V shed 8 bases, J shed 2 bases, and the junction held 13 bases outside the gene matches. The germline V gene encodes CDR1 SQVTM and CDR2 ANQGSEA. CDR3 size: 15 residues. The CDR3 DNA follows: TGCAGCTTCCGGACAGGTTCGACCCTCACAGATACGCAGTATTTT. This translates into CSFRTGSTLTDTQYF.

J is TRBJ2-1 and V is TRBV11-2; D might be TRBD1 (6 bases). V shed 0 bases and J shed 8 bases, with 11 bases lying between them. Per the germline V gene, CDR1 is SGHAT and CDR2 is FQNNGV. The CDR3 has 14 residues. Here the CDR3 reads CASSLDRGKDEQFF. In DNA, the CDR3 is TGTGCCAGCAGCTTAGACAGGGGAAAGGATGAGCAGTTCTTC.

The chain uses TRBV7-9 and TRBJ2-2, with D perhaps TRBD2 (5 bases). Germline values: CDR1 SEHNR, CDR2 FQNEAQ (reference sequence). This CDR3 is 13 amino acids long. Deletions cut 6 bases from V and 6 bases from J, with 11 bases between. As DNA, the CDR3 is TGTGCCAGCAGGCCGGGGAGTCCCGGGGAGCTGTTTTTT. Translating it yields CASRPGSPGELFF.

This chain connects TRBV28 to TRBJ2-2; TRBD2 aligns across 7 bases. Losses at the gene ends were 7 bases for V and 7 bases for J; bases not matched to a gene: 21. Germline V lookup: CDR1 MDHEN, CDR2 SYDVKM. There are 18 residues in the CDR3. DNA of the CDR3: TGTGCCAGCATCTCCAAGGCGCGCGGACTAGACTCTCTCGGGGAGCTGTTTTTT. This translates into CASISKARGLDSLGELFF.

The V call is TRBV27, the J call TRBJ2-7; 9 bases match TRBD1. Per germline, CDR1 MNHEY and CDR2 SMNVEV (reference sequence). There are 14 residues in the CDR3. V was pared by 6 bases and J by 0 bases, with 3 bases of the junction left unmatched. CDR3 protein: CASRGQGRSYEQYF. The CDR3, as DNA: TGTGCCAGCAGGGGACAGGGACGCTCCTACGAGCAGTACTTC.

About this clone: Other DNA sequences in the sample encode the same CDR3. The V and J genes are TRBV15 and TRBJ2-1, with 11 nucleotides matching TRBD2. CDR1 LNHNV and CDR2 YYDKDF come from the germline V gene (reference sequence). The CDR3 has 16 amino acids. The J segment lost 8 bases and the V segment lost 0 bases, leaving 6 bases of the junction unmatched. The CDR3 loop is CATSRDGTSGSDEQFF. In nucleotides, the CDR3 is TGTGCCACCAGCAGAGATGGAACTAGCGGGAGTGATGAGCAGTTCTTC.

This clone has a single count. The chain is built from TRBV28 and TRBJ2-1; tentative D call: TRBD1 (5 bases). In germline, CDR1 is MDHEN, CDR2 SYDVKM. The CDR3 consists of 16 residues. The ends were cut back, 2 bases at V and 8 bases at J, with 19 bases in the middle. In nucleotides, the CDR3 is TGTGCCAGCAGTTTAAGGCTAGGGGCGTCGTGGGATGAGCAGTTCTTC. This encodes CASSLRLGASWDEQFF. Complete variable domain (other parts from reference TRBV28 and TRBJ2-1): DVKVTQSSRYLVKRTGEKVFLECVQDMDHENMFWYRQDPGLGLRLIYFSYDVKMKEKGDIPEGYSVSREKKERFSLILESASTNQTSMYLCASSLRLGASWDEQFFGPGTRLTVL.

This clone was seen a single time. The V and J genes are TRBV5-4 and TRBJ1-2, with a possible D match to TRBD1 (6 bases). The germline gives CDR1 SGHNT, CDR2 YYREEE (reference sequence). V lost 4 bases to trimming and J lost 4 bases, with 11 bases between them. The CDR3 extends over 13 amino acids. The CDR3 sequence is CASSLRGFYGYTF. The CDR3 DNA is TGTGCCAGCAGCCTTAGGGGGTTCTATGGCTACACCTTC. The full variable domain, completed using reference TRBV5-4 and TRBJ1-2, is ETGVTQSPTHLIKTRGQQVTLRCSSQSGHNTVSWYQQALGQGPQFIFQYYREEENGRGNFPPRFSGLQFPNYSSELNVNALELDDSALYLCASSLRGFYGYTFGSGTRLTVV.

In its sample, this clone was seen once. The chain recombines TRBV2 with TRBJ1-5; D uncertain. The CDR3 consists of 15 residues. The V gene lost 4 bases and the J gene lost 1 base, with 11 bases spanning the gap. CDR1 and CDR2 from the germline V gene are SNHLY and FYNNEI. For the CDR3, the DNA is TGTGCCAGCAGTGGCGCGCGGGCAAGCAATCAGCCCCAGCATTTT. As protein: CASSGARASNQPQHF.

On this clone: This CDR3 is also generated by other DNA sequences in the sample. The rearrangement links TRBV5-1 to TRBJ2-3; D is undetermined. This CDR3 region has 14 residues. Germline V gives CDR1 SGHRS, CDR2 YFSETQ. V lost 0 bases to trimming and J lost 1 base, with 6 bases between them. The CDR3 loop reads CASSLAGGTDTQYF. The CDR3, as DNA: TGCGCCAGCAGCTTGGCCGGCGGCACAGATACGCAGTATTTT.

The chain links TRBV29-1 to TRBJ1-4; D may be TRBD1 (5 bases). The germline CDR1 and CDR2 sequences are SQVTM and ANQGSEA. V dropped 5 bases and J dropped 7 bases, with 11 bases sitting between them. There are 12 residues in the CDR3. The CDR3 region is CSVWGRAEKLFF. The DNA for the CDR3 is TGCAGCGTTTGGGGACGGGCTGAAAAACTGTTTTTT.

In nucleotides, the CDR3 is TGTGCCAGCTCACCACCCACCCACACAGATACGCAGTATTTT. It codes for CASSPPTHTDTQYF. This chain uses TRBV18 with TRBJ2-3, with D uncertain. The V end lost 0 bases, the J end lost 2 bases, and 6 bases lay between the germline ends. This CDR3 has 14 residues. From germline, CDR1 is KGHSH and CDR2 LQKENI.

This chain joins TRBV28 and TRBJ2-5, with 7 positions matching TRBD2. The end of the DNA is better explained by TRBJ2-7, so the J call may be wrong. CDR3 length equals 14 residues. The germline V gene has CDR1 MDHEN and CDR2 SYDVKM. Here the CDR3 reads CASRSGGRGYEQYF. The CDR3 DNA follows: TGTGCCAGTCGATCGGGCGGGAGAGGGTACGAGCAGTACTTC.